This T cell receptor beta chain was sequenced during a study of CD8 T cells in Susac syndrome. Study-wide results and caveats: A relatively small number of individuals underwent TCR sequencing and HLA analysis.

Random hexamers were used to reverse transcribe roughly 0.45 to 1 ug of RNA. TCR beta CDR3 was amplified by immunoSEQ covering 54 Vbeta and 13 Jbeta. One entry per CDR3 protein, called by TCRdb with MiXCR from the immunoSEQ multiplex PCR reads. The repertoire has some 150,000 distinct CDR3 sequences, nearly 97% of them found once; the top ten carry 0.15%. Of note for this clonotype: Its antigen is undetermined.

CDR1 SEHNR and CDR2 FQNEAQ come from the germline V gene (reference sequence). The CDR3 has 15 residues. Trimming took off 2 bases at V and 5 bases at J, with 15 bases between the two ends. The sequenced target, TCR beta, came from blood CD8+ and CD4+ T cells. The CD8+ and CD4+ T cells were negatively isolated, with the TEMRA cells enriched by FACS. This sequence was found in a human donor with multiple sclerosis. The chain carries TRBV7-9 and TRBJ2-5; D is ambiguous. Source material: CD8+ T cells from PBMCs. CDR3 residues: CASSLPLHLKETQYF. CDR3 bases: TGTGCCAGCAGCTTACCCCTACACTTGAAGGAGACCCAGTACTTC.